This TCR beta chain was observed in a study of identical twins. Study-wide points: High-abundance cord blood beta clonotypes had fewer insertions; memory repertoires showed none. Zero-insertion results could be subject to partial confounding by invariant MAIT and iNKT cells. There was more out-of-frame TCR alpha sharing in monozygotic twins than models estimated.

Germline-derived CDR1 and CDR2 are ENHRY and SYGVKD. The V and J ends lost 0 bases and 4 bases respectively, with 15 bases between them. The CDR3 extends over 16 amino acids. Each cDNA held unique molecular identifiers, and template switching gave it a universal primer site. From the 5' RACE reads, TCRdb called clonotypes with MiXCR, one entry per CDR3 protein. The sample contains over 250,000 distinct CDR3 sequences, 8.5% to 9.5% of which appear only once. As regards this clonotype: Its cognate antigen is unknown.

This sample also belongs to another study, concerning yellow fever vaccine responses in identical twins.

This chain links TRBV10-3 with TRBJ2-5, with D hard to call. The receptor's source is a woman younger than 30 in good health. Input material: CD8+ T cells sorted from blood. CDR3 sequence (DNA): TGTGCCATCAGTGAGTCATCTGATCTCCCGTTAGAGACCCAGTACTTC. The encoded protein is CAISESSDLPLETQYF.